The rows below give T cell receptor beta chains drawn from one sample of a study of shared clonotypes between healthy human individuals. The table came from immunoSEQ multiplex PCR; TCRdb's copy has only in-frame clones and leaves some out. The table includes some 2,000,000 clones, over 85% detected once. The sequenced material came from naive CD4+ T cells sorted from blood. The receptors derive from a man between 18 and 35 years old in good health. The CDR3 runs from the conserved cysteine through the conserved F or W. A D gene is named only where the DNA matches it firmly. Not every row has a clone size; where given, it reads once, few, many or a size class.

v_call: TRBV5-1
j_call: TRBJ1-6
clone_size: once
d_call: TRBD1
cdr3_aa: CASSLVVQGAGNSPLHF
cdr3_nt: TGCGCCAGCAGCTTGGTAGTCCAGGGGGCAGGGAATTCACCCCTCCACTTT

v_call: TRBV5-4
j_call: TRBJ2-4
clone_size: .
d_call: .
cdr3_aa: CASSLPGARGIQYF
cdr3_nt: TGTGCCAGCAGCTTACCGGGAGCCCGGGGCATTCAGTACTTC

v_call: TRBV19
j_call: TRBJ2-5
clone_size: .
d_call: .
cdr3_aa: CASSIARRGIQETQYF
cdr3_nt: TGTGCCAGTAGTATAGCCAGGCGAGGGATTCAAGAGACCCAGTACTTC

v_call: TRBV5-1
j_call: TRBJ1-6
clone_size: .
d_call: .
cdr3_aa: CASSLAPDMNSPLHF
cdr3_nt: TGCGCCAGCAGCTTGGCCCCGGACATGAATTCACCCCTCCACTTT

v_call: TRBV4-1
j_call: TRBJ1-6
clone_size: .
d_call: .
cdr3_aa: CASSGTEDSPLHF
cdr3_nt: TGCGCCAGCAGCGGGACGGAAGATTCACCCCTCCACTTT

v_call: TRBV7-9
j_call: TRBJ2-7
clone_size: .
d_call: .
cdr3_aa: CASSPPARDYEQYF
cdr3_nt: TGTGCCAGCAGCCCCCCGGCTAGAGACTACGAGCAGTACTTC

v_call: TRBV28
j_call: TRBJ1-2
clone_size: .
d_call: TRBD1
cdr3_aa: CASSYGTGAAYGYTF
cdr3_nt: TGTGCCAGCAGTTACGGGACAGGGGCCGCCTATGGCTACACCTTC

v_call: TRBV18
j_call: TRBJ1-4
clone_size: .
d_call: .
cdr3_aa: CASSLGRSNEKLFF
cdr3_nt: TGTGCCAGCTCACTGGGACGGAGTAATGAAAAACTGTTTTTT

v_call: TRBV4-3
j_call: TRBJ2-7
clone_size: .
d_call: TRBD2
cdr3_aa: CASSQVLAGFYEQYF
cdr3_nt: TGCGCCAGCAGCCAAGTACTAGCGGGGTTCTACGAGCAGTACTTC

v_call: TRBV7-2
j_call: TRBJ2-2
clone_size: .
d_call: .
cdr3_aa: CASSLSWGINGELFF
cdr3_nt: TGTGCCAGCAGCTTAAGTTGGGGCATTAACGGGGAGCTGTTTTTT

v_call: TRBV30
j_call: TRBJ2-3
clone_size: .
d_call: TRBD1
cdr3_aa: CAWRQGDPRGTQYF
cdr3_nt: TGTGCCTGGAGGCAGGGGGACCCGCGTGGGACGCAGTATTTT

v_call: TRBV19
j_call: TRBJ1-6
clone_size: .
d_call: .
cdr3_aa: CASSTTEGNSPLHF
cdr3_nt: TGTGCCAGTAGTACAACGGAGGGGAATTCACCCCTCCACTTT

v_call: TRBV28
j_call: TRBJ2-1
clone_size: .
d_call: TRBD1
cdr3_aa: CASSPGTAYNEQFF
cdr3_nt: TGTGCCAGCAGCCCGGGGACAGCCTACAATGAGCAGTTCTTC

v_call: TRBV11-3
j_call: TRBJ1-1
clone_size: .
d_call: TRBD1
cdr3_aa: CASSSSVGQGVDTEAFF
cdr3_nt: TGTGCCAGCAGCTCTAGCGTCGGACAGGGGGTGGACACTGAAGCTTTCTTT

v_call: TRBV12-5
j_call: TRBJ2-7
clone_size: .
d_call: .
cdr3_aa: CASGLQPTYEQYF
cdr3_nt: TGTGCTAGTGGTTTACAGCCTACCTACGAGCAGTACTTC

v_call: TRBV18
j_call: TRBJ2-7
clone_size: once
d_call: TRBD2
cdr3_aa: CASSHSGSSDEQYF
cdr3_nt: TGTGCCAGCTCACATAGCGGGAGTTCAGACGAGCAGTACTTC

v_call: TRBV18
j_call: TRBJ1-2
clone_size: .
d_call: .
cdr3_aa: CASSTGIDYGYTF
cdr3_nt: TGTGCCAGCTCAACGGGGATCGACTATGGCTACACCTTC

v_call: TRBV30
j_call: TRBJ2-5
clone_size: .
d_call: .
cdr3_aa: CAWKGGYQETQYF
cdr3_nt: TGTGCCTGGAAGGGGGGGTACCAAGAGACCCAGTACTTC

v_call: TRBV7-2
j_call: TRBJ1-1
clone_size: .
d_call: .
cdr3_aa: CASSFEAPTEAFF
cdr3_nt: TGTGCCAGCAGCTTCGAGGCTCCCACTGAAGCTTTCTTT

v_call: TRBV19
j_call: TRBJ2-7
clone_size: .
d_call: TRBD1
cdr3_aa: CASRLRGQSDEQYF
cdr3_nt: TGTGCCAGTAGATTGAGGGGGCAGAGCGACGAGCAGTACTTC

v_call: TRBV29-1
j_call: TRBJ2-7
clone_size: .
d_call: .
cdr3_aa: CSVEGDTYEQYF
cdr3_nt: TGCAGCGTTGAAGGGGACACCTACGAGCAGTACTTC

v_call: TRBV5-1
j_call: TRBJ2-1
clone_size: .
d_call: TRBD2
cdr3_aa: CASSLVAGGEPHNEQFF
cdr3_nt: TGCGCCAGCAGCTTGGTAGCGGGGGGGGAACCCCACAATGAGCAGTTCTTC

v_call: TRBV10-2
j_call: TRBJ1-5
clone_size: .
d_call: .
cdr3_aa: CASSGPYQPQHF
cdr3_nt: TGCGCCAGCAGTGGCCCCTATCAGCCCCAGCATTTT

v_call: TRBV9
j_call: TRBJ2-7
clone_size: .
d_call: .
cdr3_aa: CASSVGPSGVYEQYF
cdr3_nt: TGTGCCAGCAGCGTAGGGCCCTCGGGGGTCTACGAGCAGTACTTC

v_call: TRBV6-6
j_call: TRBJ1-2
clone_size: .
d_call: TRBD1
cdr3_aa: CASSYGTGQHGYTF
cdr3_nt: TGTGCCAGCAGTTACGGGACAGGTCAACATGGCTACACCTTC

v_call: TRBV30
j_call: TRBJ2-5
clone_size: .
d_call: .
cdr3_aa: CAWRDTGTWETQYF
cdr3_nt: TGTGCCTGGAGGGATACCGGGACATGGGAGACCCAGTACTTC

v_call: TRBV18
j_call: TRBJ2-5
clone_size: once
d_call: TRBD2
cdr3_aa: CASSPSLASQETQYF
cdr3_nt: TGTGCCAGCTCACCATCACTAGCGAGCCAAGAGACCCAGTACTTC

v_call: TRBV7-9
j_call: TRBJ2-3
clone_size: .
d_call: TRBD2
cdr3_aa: CASSYKAGGLATDTQYF
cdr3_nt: TGTGCCAGCAGCTATAAAGCCGGCGGACTAGCTACAGATACGCAGTATTTT

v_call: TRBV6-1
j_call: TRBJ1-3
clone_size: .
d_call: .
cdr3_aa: CASKEGTSGNTIYF
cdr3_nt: TGTGCCAGCAAAGAAGGGACCTCTGGAAACACCATATATTTT

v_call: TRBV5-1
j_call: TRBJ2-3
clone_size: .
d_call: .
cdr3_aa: CASSTEGGGRTDTQYF
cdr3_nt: TGCGCCAGCAGCACCGAGGGTGGGGGGCGCACAGATACGCAGTATTTT

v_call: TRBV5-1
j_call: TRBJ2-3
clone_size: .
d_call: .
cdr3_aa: CASSLDRVTDTQYF
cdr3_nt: TGCGCCAGCAGCTTGGACAGGGTGACAGATACGCAGTATTTT

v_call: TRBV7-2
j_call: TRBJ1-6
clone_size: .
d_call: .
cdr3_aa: CASRSPPGGNNSPLHF
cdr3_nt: TGTGCCAGCAGGTCCCCACCCGGGGGGAACAATTCACCCCTCCACTTT

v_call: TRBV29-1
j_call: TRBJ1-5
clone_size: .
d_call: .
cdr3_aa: CSAASANQPQHF
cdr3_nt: TGCAGCGCGGCTTCGGCCAATCAGCCCCAGCATTTT

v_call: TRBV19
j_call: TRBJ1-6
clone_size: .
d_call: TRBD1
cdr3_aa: CASSNTGTENSPLHF
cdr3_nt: TGTGCCAGTAGTAACACCGGGACAGAGAATTCACCCCTCCACTTT

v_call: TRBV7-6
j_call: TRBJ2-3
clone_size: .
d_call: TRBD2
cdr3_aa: CASSLSPAGGPDTQYF
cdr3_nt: TGTGCCAGCAGCTTAAGTCCAGCGGGGGGCCCAGATACGCAGTATTTT

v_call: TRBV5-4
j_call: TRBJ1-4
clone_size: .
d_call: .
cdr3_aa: CASSLAGNEKLFF
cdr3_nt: TGTGCCAGCAGCTTAGCTGGGAATGAAAAACTGTTTTTT

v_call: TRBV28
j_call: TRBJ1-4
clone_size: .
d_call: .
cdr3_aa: CASSTVGPGEKLFF
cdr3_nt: TGTGCCAGCAGTACGGTGGGGCCAGGTGAAAAACTGTTTTTT

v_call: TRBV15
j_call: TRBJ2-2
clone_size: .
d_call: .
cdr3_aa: CATSRDRAGNTGELFF
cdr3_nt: TGTGCCACCAGCAGAGATCGGGCGGGGAACACCGGGGAGCTGTTTTTT

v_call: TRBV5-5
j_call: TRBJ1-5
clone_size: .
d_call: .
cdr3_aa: CASSSGASNQPQHF
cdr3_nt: TGTGCCAGCAGTAGCGGGGCCAGCAATCAGCCCCAGCATTTT

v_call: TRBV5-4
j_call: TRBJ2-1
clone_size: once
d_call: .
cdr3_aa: CASSLAGGNEQFF
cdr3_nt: TGTGCCAGCAGCTTGGCCGGCGGAAATGAGCAGTTCTTC

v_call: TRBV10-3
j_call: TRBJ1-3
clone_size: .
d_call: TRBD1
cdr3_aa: CAIREAGTGAGNTIYF
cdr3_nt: TGTGCCATCAGGGAAGCCGGGACAGGGGCCGGAAACACCATATATTTT

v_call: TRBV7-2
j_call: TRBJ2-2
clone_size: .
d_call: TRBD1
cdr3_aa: CASSLGQGSNTGELFF
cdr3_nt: TGTGCCAGCAGCTTAGGACAGGGATCGAACACCGGGGAGCTGTTTTTT

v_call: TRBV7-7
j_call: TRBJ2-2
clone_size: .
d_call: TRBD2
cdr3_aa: CASSDRGGDHGELFF
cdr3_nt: TGTGCTAGCAGCGACCGTGGGGGGGACCACGGGGAGCTGTTTTTT

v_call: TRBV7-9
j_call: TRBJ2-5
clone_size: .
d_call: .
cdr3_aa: CASSLGAEEETQYF
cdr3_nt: TGTGCCAGCAGCTTAGGGGCGGAGGAAGAGACCCAGTACTTC

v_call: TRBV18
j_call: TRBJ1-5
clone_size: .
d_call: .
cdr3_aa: CASSPIDNQPQHF
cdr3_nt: TGTGCCAGCTCACCGATCGATAATCAGCCCCAGCATTTT

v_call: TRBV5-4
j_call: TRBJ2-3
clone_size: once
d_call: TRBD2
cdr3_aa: CATGRGADTQYF
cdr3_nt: TGTGCCACGGGTCGGGGGGCAGATACGCAGTATTTT

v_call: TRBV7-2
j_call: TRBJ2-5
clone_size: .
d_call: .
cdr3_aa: CASSLDQRGTQYF
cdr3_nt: TGTGCCAGCAGCTTAGATCAGAGGGGGACCCAGTACTTC

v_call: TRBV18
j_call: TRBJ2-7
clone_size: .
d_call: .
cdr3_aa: CASSPPKSPYEQYF
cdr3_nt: TGTGCCAGCTCACCACCTAAATCCCCCTACGAGCAGTACTTC

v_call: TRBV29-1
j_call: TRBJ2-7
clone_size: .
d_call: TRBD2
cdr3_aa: CSVGRGGDEQYF
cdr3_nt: TGCAGCGTTGGCCGGGGGGGAGACGAGCAGTACTTC

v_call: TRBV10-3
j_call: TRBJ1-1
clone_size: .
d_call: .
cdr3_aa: CAIRRDTNTEAFF
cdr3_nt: TGTGCCATCAGAAGAGACACGAACACTGAAGCTTTCTTT

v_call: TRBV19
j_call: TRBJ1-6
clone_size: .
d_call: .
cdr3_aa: CASTVGQPNSPLHF
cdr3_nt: TGTGCCAGTACCGTGGGACAACCTAATTCACCCCTCCACTTT

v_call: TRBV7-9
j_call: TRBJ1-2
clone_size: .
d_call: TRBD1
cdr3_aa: CASSKQGAGLYGYTF
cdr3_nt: TGTGCCAGCAGCAAACAGGGGGCGGGTCTCTATGGCTACACCTTC

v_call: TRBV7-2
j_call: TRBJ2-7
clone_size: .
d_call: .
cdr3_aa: CASSLTRAVSYEQYF
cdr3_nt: TGTGCCAGCAGCTTAACCAGGGCCGTTTCCTACGAGCAGTACTTC

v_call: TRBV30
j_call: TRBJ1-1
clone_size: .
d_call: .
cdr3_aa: CAWTPRRNTEAFF
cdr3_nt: TGTGCCTGGACCCCCCGGCGGAACACTGAAGCTTTCTTT

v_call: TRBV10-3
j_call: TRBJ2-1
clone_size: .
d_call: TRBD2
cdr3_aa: CAISASGNEQFF
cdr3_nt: TGTGCCATCAGCGCTAGCGGGAATGAGCAGTTCTTC

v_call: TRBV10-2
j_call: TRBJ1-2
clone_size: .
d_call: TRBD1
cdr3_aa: CATGGQATYGYTF
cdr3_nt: TGCGCCACAGGGGGACAGGCTACCTATGGCTACACCTTC

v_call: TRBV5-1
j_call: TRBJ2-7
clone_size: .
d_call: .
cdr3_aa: CASSFGGTSYEQYF
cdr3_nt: TGCGCCAGCAGCTTCGGCGGGACTTCCTACGAGCAGTACTTC

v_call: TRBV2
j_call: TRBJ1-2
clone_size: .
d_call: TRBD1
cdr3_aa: CASSDRTGGHYGYTF
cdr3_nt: TGTGCCAGCAGTGACCGGACAGGGGGCCACTATGGCTACACCTTC

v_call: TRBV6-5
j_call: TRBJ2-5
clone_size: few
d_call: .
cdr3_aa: CASSYSSIQETQYF
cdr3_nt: TGTGCCAGCAGTTACTCTTCAATACAAGAGACCCAGTACTTC